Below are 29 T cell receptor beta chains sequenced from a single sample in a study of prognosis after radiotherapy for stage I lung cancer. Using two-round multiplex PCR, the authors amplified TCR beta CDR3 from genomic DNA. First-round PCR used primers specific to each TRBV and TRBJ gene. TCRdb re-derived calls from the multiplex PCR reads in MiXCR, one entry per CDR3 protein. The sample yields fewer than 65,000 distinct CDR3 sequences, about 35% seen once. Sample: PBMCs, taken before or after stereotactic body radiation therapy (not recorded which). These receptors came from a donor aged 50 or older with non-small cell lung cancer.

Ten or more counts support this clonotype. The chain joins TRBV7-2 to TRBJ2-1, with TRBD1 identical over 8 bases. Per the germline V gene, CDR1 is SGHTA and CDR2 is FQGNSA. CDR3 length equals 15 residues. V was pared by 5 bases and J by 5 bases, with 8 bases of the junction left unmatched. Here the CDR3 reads CASSGDRGAHNEQFF. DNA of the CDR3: TGTGCCAGCAGCGGAGACAGGGGCGCGCACAATGAGCAGTTCTTC. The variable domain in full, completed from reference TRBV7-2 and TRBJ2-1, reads GAGVSQSPSNKVTEKGKDVELRCDPISGHTALYWYRQSLGQGLEFLIYFQGNSAPDKSGLPSDRFSAERTGGSVSTLTIQRTQQEDSAVYLCASSGDRGAHNEQFFGPGTRLTVL.

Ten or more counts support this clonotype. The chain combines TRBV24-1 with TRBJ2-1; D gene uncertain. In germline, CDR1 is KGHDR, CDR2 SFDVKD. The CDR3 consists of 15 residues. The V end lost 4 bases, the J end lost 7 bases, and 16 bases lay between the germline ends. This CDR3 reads CATSERGDPKNEQFF. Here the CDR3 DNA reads TGTGCCACCAGTGAGCGAGGTGATCCGAAGAATGAGCAGTTCTTC.

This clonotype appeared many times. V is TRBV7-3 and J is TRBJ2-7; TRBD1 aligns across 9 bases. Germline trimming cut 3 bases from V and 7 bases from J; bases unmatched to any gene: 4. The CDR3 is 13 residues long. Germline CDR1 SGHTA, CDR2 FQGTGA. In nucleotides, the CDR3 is TGTGCCAGCAGCTTGACAGGGGGGGGGGAGCAGTACTTC. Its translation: CASSLTGGGEQYF.

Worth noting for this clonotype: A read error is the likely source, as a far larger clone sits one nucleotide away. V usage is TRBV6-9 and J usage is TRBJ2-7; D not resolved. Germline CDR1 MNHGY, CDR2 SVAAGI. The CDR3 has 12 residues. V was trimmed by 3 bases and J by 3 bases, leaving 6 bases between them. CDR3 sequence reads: CASSYCGYEQYF. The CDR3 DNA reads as TGTGCCAGCAGTTACTGCGGCTACGAGCAGTACTTC.

In DNA form, the CDR3 reads TGTGCCAGCAGCGTAACGGGAGGAAACTACAATGAGCAGTTCTTC. This encodes CASSVTGGNYNEQFF. The genes are TRBV9 and TRBJ2-1; the match to TRBD2 covers 7 bases. This CDR3 has 15 amino acids. Germline values: CDR1 SGDLS, CDR2 YYNGEE. V dropped 1 base and J dropped 3; count of bases not matched to a gene: 4.

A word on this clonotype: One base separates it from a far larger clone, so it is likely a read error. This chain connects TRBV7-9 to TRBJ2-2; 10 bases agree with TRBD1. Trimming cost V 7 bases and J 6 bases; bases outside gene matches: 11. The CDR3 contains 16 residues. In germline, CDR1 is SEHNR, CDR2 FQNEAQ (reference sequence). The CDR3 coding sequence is TGTGCCAGCATCCTCCCAGACAGGGGGCGTGCCGGGGAGCTGTTTTTT. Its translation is CASILPDRGRAGELFF.

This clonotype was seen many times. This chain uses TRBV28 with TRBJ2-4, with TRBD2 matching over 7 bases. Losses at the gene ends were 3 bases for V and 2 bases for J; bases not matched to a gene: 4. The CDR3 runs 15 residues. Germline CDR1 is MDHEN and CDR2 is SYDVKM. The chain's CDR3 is CASSFLGGTKNIQYF. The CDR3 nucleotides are TGTGCCAGCAGTTTTCTCGGGGGGACCAAAAACATTCAGTACTTC.

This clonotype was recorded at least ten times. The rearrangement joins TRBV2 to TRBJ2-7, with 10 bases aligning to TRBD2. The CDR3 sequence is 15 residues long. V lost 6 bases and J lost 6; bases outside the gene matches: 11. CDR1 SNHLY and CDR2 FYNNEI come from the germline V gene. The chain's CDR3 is CASRVSLAGVFEQYF. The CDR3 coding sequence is TGTGCCAGCAGGGTCAGCCTAGCGGGAGTGTTCGAGCAGTACTTC.

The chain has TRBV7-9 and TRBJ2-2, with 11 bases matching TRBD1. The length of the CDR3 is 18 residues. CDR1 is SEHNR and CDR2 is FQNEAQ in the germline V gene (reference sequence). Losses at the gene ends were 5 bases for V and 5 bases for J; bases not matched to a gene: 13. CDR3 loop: CASSPPRWTGGATGELFF. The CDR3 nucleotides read TGTGCCAGCAGCCCCCCCCGTTGGACAGGGGGCGCTACCGGGGAGCTGTTTTTT.

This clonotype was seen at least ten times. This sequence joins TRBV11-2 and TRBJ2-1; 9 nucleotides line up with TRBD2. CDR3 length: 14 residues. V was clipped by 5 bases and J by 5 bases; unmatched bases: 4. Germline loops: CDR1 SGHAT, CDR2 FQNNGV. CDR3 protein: CASSVAGVHNEQFF. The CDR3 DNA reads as TGTGCCAGCAGCGTAGCGGGAGTGCACAATGAGCAGTTCTTC. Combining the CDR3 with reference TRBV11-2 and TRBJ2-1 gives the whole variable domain EAGVAQSPRYKIIEKRQSVAFWCNPISGHATLYWYQQILGQGPKLLIQFQNNGVVDDSQLPKDRFSAERLKGVDSTLKIQPAKLEDSAVYLCASSVAGVHNEQFFGPGTRLTVL.

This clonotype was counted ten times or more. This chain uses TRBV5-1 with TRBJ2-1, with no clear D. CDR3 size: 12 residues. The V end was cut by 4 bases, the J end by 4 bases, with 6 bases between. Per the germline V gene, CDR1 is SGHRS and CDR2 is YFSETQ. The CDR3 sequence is CASSLNYNEQFF. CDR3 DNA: TGCGCCAGCAGCCTGAATTACAATGAGCAGTTCTTC.

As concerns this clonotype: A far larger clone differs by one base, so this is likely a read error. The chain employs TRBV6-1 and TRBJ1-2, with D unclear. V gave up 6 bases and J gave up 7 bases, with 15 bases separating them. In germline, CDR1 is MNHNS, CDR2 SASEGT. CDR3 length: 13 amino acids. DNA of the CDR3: TGTGCCAGCAGCGCGGGAGGTTCGTGTGGCTACACCTTC. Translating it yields CASSAGGSCGYTF.

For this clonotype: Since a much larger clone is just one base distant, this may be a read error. The CDR3 loop is CASSLPTAGGSNTEAFF. The CDR3 DNA sequence: TGTGCCAGCAGCCTCCCTACCGCTGGGGGGTCAAACACTGAAGCTTTCTTT. The rearrangement joins TRBV6-1 to TRBJ1-1, with D perhaps matching TRBD1 (5 bases). CDR3 length equals 17 residues. Germline V gene data show CDR1 as MNHNS and CDR2 as SASEGT. The germline V and J ends were trimmed by 6 bases and 2 bases, with 22 bases remaining between them.

CDR3 coding DNA: TGTGCCAGCAGCGCCCTCTCAGCGGGAGGGCACTACGAGCAGTACTTC. Translation gives CASSALSAGGHYEQYF. This chain uses TRBV11-2 with TRBJ2-7; the match to TRBD2 covers 10 bases. CDR3 length: 16 residues. The trim removed 5 bases at V and 3 bases at J, leaving 10 bases unmatched. CDR1 SGHAT and CDR2 FQNNGV come from the germline V gene.

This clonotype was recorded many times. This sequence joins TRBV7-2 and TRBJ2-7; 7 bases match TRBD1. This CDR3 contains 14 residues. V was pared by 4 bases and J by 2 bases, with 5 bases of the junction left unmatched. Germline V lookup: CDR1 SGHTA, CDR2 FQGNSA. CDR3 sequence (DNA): TGTGCCAGCAGCTACTCGACAGGGACCTACGAGCAGTACTTC. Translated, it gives CASSYSTGTYEQYF. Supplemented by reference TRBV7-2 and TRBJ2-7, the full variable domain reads GAGVSQSPSNKVTEKGKDVELRCDPISGHTALYWYRQSLGQGLEFLIYFQGNSAPDKSGLPSDRFSAERTGGSVSTLTIQRTQQEDSAVYLCASSYSTGTYEQYFGPGTRLTVT.

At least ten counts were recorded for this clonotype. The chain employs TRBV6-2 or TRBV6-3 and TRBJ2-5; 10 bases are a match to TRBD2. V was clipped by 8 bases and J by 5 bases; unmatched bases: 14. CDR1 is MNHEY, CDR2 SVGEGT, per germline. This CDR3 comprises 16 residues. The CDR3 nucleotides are TGTGCCAGCCGCTATCTAGCGGGAGAATCCGGGGAGACCCAGTACTTC. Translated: CASRYLAGESGETQYF.

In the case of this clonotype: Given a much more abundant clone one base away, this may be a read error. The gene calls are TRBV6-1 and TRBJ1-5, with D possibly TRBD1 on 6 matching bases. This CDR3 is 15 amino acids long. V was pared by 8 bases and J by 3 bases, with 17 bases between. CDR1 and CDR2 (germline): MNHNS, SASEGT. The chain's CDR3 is CASGTQGRVNQPQHF. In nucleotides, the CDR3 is TGTGCCAGCGGCACACAGGGTAGGGTCAATCAGCCCCAGCATTTT.

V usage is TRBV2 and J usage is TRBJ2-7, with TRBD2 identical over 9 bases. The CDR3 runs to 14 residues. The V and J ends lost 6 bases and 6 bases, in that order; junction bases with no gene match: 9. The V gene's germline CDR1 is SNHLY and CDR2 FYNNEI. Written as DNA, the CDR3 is TGTGCCAGCAGGATGGGGCTAGCGGGGACCGAGCAGTACTTC. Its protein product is CASRMGLAGTEQYF. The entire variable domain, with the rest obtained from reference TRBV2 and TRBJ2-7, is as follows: EPEVTQTPSHQVTQMGQEVILRCVPISNHLYFYWYRQILGQKVEFLVSFYNNEISEKSEIFDDQFSVERPDGSNFTLKIRSTKLEDSAMYFCASRMGLAGTEQYFGPGTRLTVT.

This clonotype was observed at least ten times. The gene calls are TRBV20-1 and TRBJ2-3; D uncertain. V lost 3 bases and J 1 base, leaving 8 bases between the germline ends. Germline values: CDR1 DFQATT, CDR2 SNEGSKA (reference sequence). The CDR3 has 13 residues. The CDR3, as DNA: TGCAGTGCTAGGAATACTGGCACAGATACGCAGTATTTT. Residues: CSARNTGTDTQYF.

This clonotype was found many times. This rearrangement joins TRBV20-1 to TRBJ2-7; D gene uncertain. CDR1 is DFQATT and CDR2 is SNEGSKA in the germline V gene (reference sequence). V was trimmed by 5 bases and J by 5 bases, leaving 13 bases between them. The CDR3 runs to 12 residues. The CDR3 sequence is CSAARYINEQYF. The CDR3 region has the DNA TGCAGTGCTGCCAGATACATTAACGAGCAGTACTTC.

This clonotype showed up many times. In DNA, the CDR3 is TGTGCCAGCAGTTCGCACATCCAAACAGGGATTCGGACAGATACGCAGTATTTT. Protein sequence: CASSSHIQTGIRTDTQYF. The genes are TRBV28 and TRBJ2-3; TRBD1 is a possible D gene (6 bases). Trimming removed 4 bases from V and 3 bases from J, with 23 bases in between. Germline loops: CDR1 MDHEN, CDR2 SYDVKM. CDR3 length equals 18 residues.

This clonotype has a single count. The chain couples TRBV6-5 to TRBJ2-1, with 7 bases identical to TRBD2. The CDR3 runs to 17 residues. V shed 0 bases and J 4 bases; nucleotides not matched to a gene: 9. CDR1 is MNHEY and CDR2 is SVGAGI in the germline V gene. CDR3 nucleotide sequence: TGTGCCAGCAGTTACTCCCCGCCTAGCGGATTGTACAATGAGCAGTTCTTC. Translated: CASSYSPPSGLYNEQFF.

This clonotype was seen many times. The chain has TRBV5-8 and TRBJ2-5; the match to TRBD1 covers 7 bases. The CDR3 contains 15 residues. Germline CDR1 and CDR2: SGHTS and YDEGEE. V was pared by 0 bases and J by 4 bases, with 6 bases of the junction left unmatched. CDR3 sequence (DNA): TGTGCCAGCAGCTTGGAAGGGGGCGGCGGAGAGACCCAGTACTTC. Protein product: CASSLEGGGGETQYF.

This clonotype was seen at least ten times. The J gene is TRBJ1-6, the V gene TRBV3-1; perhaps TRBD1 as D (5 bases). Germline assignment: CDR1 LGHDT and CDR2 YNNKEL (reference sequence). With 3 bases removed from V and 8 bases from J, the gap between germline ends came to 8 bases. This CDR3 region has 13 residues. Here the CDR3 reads CASSHREDSPLHF. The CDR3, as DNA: TGTGCCAGCAGCCACAGGGAAGATTCACCCCTCCACTTT.

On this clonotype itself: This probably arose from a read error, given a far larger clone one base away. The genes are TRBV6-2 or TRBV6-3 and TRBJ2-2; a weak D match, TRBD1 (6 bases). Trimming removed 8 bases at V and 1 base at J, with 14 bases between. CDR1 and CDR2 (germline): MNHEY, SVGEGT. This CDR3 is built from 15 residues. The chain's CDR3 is CASVPPGQNTGELFF. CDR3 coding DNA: TGTGCCAGCGTCCCCCCGGGACAGAACACCGGGGAGCTGTTTTTT.

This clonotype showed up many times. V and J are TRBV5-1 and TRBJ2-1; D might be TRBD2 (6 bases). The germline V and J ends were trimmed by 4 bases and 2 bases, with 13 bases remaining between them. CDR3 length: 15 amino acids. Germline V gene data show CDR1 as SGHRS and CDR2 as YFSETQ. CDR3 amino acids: CASSRSGFPYNEQFF. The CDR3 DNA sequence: TGCGCCAGCAGCCGTAGCGGATTTCCCTACAATGAGCAGTTCTTC.

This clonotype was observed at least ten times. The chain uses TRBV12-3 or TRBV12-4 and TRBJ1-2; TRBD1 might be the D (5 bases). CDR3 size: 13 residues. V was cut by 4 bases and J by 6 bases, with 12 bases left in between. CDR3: CASSWGTADGYTF. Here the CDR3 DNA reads TGTGCCAGCAGTTGGGGGACGGCAGATGGCTACACCTTC.

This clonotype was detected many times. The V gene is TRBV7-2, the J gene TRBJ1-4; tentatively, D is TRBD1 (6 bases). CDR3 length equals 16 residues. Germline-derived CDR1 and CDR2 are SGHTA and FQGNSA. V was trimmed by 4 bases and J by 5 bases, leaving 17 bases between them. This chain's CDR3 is CASSSKWGQGNEKLFF. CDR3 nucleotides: TGTGCCAGCAGCTCGAAATGGGGGCAGGGGAATGAAAAACTGTTTTTT.

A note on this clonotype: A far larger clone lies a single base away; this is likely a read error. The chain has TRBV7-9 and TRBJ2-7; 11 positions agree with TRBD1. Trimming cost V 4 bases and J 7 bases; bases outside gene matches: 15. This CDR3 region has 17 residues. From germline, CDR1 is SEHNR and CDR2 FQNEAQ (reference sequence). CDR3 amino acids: CASSSQATGTGGEEQYF. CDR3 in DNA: TGTGCCAGCAGCTCACAAGCGACCGGGACAGGGGGAGAGGAGCAGTACTTC.